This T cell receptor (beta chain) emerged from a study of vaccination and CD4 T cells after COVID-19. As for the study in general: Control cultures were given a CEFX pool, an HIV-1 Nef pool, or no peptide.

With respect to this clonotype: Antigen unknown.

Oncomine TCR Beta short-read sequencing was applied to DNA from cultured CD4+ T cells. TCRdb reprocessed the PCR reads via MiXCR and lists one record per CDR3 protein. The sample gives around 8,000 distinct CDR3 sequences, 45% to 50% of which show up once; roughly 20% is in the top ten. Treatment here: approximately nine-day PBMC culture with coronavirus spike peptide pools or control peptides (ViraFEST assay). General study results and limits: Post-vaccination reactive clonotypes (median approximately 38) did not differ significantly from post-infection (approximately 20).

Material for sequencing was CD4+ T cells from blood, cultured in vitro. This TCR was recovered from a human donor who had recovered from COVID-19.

CDR3: CSAPDSFRSYEQYF. The CDR3 DNA reads TGCAGTGCTCCCGACTCCTTTCGCTCCTACGAGCAGTACTTC. The chain is built from TRBV20-1 and TRBJ2-7; D is uncertain. The CDR3 consists of 14 residues. V dropped 5 bases and J dropped 0 bases, with 14 bases sitting between them. CDR1 and CDR2 from the germline V gene are DFQATT and SNEGSKA (reference sequence).